This T cell receptor beta chain was captured by sequencing in a study of technical replicates of blood from several donors. This clone has only a few counts. The CDR3 runs to 14 residues. V dropped 10 bases and J dropped 0 bases, with 15 bases sitting between them. The germline gives CDR1 ENHRY, CDR2 SYGVKD. Sequencing used immunoSEQ multiplex PCR; TCRdb keeps in-frame clones, though not all of them. The sample consists of tens of thousands of clones, 89% of them appearing once. The sequence derives from a human donor in good health. Some clones in this sample may be carry-over from other donors' samples. This chain joins TRBV10-3 and TRBJ1-2; D is ambiguous. Source material: PBMCs. The CDR3, as DNA: TGTGCCACAGCCGCTGGAGGGCCTAACTATGGCTACACCTTC. Protein product: CATAAGGPNYGYTF.